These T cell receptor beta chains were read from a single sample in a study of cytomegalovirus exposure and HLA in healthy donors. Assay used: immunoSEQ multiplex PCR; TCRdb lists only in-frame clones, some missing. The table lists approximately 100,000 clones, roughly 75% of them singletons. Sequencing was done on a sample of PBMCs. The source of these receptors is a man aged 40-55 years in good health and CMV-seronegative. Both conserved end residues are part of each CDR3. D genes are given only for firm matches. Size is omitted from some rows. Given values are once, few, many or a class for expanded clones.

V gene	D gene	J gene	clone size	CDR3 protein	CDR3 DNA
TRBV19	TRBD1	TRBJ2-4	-	CASSPGTGAKNIQYF	TGTGCCAGTAGTCCGGGGACAGGGGCCAAAAACATTCAGTACTTC
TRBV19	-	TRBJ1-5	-	CASSTRNSNQPQHF	TGTGCCAGTAGTACCAGAAATAGCAATCAGCCCCAGCATTTT
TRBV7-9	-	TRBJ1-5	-	CASSFQGGPQHF	TGTGCCAGCAGCTTCCAGGGTGGGCCCCAGCATTTT
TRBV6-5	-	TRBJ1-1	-	CASSYWDKAFF	TGTGCCAGCAGTTATTGGGACAAAGCTTTCTTT
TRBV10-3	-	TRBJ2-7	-	CAISPDMVPYEQYF	TGTGCCATCAGCCCGGACATGGTCCCCTACGAGCAGTACTTC
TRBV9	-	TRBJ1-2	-	CASSVATSGGYTF	TGTGCCAGCAGCGTAGCTACTAGTGGTGGCTACACCTTC
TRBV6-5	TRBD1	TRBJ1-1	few	CASSYSDRGNTEAFF	TGTGCCAGCAGTTACTCCGACAGGGGGAACACTGAAGCTTTCTTT
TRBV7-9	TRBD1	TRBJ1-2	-	CASSRGTGTNYGYTF	TGTGCCAGCAGCCGCGGGACAGGGACTAACTATGGCTACACCTTC
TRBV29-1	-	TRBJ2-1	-	CSVERRANNEQFF	TGCAGCGTTGAGCGGAGGGCTAACAATGAGCAGTTCTTC
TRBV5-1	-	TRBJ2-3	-	CASSSGLEPDTQYF	TGCGCCAGCAGCTCAGGACTGGAGCCAGATACGCAGTATTTT
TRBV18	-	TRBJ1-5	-	CASSPGGAGNQPQHF	TGTGCCAGCTCACCGGGCGGGGCGGGCAATCAGCCCCAGCATTTT
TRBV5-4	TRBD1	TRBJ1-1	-	CASSSDLLGRGLNVNTEAFF	TGTGCCAGCAGCTCCGACCTCTTGGGCAGGGGGCTAAATGTAAACACTGAAGCTTTCTTT
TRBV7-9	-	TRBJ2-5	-	CASSSQQGLQETQYF	TGTGCCAGCAGCTCCCAACAGGGATTACAGGAGACCCAGTACTTC
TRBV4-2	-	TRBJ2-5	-	CASSQEGGGAETQYF	TGTGCCAGCAGCCAAGAGGGAGGGGGGGCCGAGACCCAGTACTTC
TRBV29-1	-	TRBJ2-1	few	CSVVGGATYNEQFF	TGCAGCGTTGTGGGGGGGGCTACCTACAATGAGCAGTTCTTC
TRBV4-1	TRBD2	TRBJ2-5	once	CASSRSRGGGRETQYF	TGCGCCAGCAGCCGTTCTCGCGGGGGGGGGCGGGAGACCCAGTACTTC
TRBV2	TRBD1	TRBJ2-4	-	CASSLTGGENIQYF	TGTGCCAGCAGCCTGACAGGGGGCGAAAACATTCAGTACTTC
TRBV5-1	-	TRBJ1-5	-	CASSLATGANQPQHF	TGCGCCAGCAGCTTGGCGACAGGAGCTAATCAGCCCCAGCATTTT
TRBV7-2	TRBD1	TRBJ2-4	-	CASNDRGRNIQYF	TGTGCCAGCAACGACAGGGGGAGGAACATTCAGTACTTC
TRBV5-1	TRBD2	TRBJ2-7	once	CASSPGLAVSSYEQYF	TGCGCCAGCAGCCCAGGACTAGCGGTTAGCTCCTACGAGCAGTACTTC
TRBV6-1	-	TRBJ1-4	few	CASSEDPPLRANEKLFF	TGTGCCAGCAGTGAAGATCCCCCTTTGCGGGCTAATGAAAAACTGTTTTTT
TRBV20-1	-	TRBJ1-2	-	CSAQTGLIYTF	TGCAGTGCCCAGACAGGTCTTATCTACACCTTC
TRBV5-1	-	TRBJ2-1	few	CASRVDFPSSYNEQFF	TGCGCCAGCAGGGTTGACTTCCCGAGCTCCTACAATGAGCAGTTCTTC
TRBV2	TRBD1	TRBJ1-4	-	CASSGQGMYEKLFF	TGTGCCAGCAGTGGACAGGGGATGTATGAAAAACTGTTTTTT
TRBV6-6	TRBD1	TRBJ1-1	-	CASTEQGAYTEAFF	TGTGCCAGCACCGAACAGGGGGCGTACACTGAAGCTTTCTTT
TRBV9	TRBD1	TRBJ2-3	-	CASSGQTGGPDTQYF	TGTGCCAGCAGCGGGCAGACAGGGGGCCCAGATACGCAGTATTTT
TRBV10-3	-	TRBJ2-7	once	CAISESSPGHYEQYF	TGTGCCATCAGTGAGTCCTCACCAGGGCACTACGAGCAGTACTTC
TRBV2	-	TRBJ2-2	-	CASSPKLRGTGELFF	TGTGCCAGCAGTCCCAAACTCAGGGGAACCGGGGAGCTGTTTTTT
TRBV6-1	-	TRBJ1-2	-	CASSEYIRDTYGYTF	TGTGCCAGCAGTGAATACATCCGGGACACATATGGCTACACCTTC
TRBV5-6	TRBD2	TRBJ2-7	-	CASSPVLWTSGGAYEQYF	TGTGCCAGCAGCCCTGTTCTCTGGACTAGCGGGGGGGCATACGAGCAGTACTTC
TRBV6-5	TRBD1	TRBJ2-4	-	CASSRQGSNIQYF	TGTGCCAGCAGCCGACAGGGATCAAACATTCAGTACTTC
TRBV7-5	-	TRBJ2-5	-	CVRSLTGPKETQYF	TGTGTCAGAAGCTTGACAGGGCCGAAAGAGACCCAGTACTTC
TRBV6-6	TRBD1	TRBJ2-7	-	CASSLGQGGEQYF	TGTGCCAGCAGTCTCGGACAGGGGGGGGAGCAGTACTTC
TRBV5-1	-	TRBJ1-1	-	CASSLVGRGGRGGFTEAFF	TGCGCCAGCAGCTTGGTGGGTCGGGGGGGGAGAGGCGGGTTCACTGAAGCTTTCTTT
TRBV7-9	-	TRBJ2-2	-	CASRKQSVGELFF	TGTGCCAGCAGGAAACAGTCGGTCGGTGAGCTGTTTTTT
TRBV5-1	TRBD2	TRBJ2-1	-	CASSFESGGYRREQFF	TGCGCCAGCAGCTTTGAAAGCGGGGGGTACCGTCGCGAGCAGTTCTTC
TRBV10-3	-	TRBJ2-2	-	CAISGTGTLTGELFF	TGTGCCATCAGCGGTACCGGGACTCTAACCGGGGAGCTGTTTTTT
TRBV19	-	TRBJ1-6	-	CASSPQGRLNSPLHF	TGTGCCAGTAGTCCACAGGGAAGGCTCAATTCACCCCTCCACTTT
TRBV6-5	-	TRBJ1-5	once	CASSYRGHQPQHF	TGTGCCAGCAGTTACCGCGGGCATCAGCCCCAGCATTTT
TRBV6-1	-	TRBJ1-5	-	CASRDIANQPQHF	TGTGCCAGCAGGGACATTGCCAATCAGCCCCAGCATTTT
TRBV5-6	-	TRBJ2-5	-	CASSGLLEETQYF	TGTGCCAGCAGCGGGCTACTAGAAGAGACCCAGTACTTC
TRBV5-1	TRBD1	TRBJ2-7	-	CASSRDSTYEQYF	TGCGCCAGCAGTAGGGACAGCACCTACGAGCAGTACTTC
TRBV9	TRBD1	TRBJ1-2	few	CASSAGQGGNYGYTF	TGTGCCAGCAGCGCGGGACAGGGGGGTAACTATGGCTACACCTTC
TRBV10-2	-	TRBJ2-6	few	CASKRNSGANVLTF	TGCGCCAGCAAGCGGAACTCTGGGGCCAACGTCCTGACTTTC
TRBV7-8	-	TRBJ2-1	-	CASSPRLGTGYNEQFF	TGTGCCAGCAGCCCCAGACTAGGAACGGGATACAATGAGCAGTTCTTC
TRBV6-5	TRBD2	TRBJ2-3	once	CASRRDYVGDTQYF	TGTGCCAGCAGACGGGACTATGTGGGAGATACGCAGTATTTT
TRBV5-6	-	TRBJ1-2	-	CASSAIGVQANYGYTF	TGTGCCAGCAGCGCGATCGGTGTACAGGCTAACTATGGCTACACCTTC
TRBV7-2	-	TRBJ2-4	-	CASSRRGGGSKNIQYF	TGTGCCAGCAGCCGCCGAGGGGGTGGATCCAAAAACATTCAGTACTTC
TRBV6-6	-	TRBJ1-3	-	CASSYGQGGNTIYF	TGTGCCAGCAGTTACGGGCAGGGTGGAAACACCATATATTTT